The 20 T cell receptor beta chains below come from one sample, sequenced in a study of blood T cell repertoires in COVID-19 (dated by TCRdb to 2020 to 2022). Receptor libraries were prepared by the immunoSEQ multiplex PCR assay. As stored in TCRdb, this immuneACCESS dataset retains in-frame rearrangements with V and J assigned. A fraction of the clones does not appear; measured against another copy, unresolved V genes explain less than half of the discrepancy, and the remainder lacks a known reason. This sample gives 130,000 to 150,000 clones in total; 70% to 85% of them show up just once. The ten largest clonotypes hold about 6.4% of the sample. The specimen sequenced was peripheral blood. These receptors all come from a human donor in a cohort sampled during active COVID-19.

The chain has TRBV27 and TRBJ2-2, with D possibly TRBD1 on 6 matching bases. The CDR3 totals 14 residues. V lost 2 bases to trimming and J lost 6 bases, with 10 bases between them. The germline gives CDR1 MNHEY, CDR2 SMNVEV (reference sequence). The DNA for the CDR3 is TGTGCCAGCAGTTTAAACAGGGTTTCCGGGGAGCTGTTTTTT. This codes for CASSLNRVSGELFF.

V and J are TRBV21-1 and TRBJ1-2; the table names TRBD1, a call not compared with the DNA. TRBV21-1 is labeled a pseudogene. CDR3 size: 15 residues. CDR3 protein: CASSKPRTVHYGYTF. The CDR3 region has the DNA TGTGCCAGCAGCAAACCTCGGACAGTCCACTATGGCTACACCTTC.

Turning to this clone: No DNA is shown, since the ends of the CDR3 on it are uncertain; the CDR3 is the one TCRdb lists. The genes are TRBV5-5 and TRBJ1-2; the tabulated D call, TRBD1, remains unverified against the DNA. The germline CDR1 and CDR2 sequences are SGHKS and YYEKEE (reference sequence). The CDR3 adds up to 13 amino acids, both ends counted. CDR3 sequence: CASSLVGTGTGTF.

To note about this clone: The same CDR3 is also encoded by other DNA sequences in this sample. The V gene is TRBV7-9, the J gene TRBJ2-7; 9 bases agree with TRBD1. Trimming removed 3 bases from V and 2 bases from J; junction bases left unmatched: 2. CDR3 size: 14 residues. Germline V CDR1 and CDR2: SEHNR, FQNEAQ (reference sequence). CDR3 residues: CASSLTGGTYEQYF. CDR3 DNA: TGTGCCAGCAGCTTGACAGGGGGGACCTACGAGCAGTACTTC.

The rearrangement joins TRBV4-3 to TRBJ2-4, with D possibly TRBD2 on 6 matching bases. Germline-derived CDR1 and CDR2 are LGHNA and YSLEER. There are 14 residues in the CDR3. Trimming cost V 1 base and J 4 bases, with 8 bases left between them. DNA for the CDR3: TGCGCCAGCAGCCAAGTAGGGACTAAAAACATTCAGTACTTC. This gives the protein CASSQVGTKNIQYF.

On this clone: A read error may produce the germline difference seen at one junction end. The chain employs TRBV4-3 and TRBJ2-1; 8 nucleotides align to TRBD1. Germline V lookup: CDR1 LGHNA, CDR2 YSLEER. The CDR3 length is 12 residues. The chain's CDR3 is CASSQDRDRCVF. In DNA form, the CDR3 reads TGCGCCAGCAGCCAAGATAGGGACAGGTGTGTCTTC.

The chain recombines TRBV24-1 with TRBJ1-5, with TRBD1 matching over 9 bases. Germline V lookup: CDR1 KGHDR, CDR2 SFDVKD. The CDR3 contains 14 residues. V lost 4 bases and J lost 5; bases outside the gene matches: 2. The CDR3 protein is CATSEGQGHQPQHF. Here the CDR3 DNA reads TGTGCCACCAGTGAGGGACAGGGCCATCAGCCCCAGCATTTT.

The V call is TRBV3-1 (or the pseudogene TRBV3-2), the J call TRBJ1-6; D is unclear. This CDR3 has 16 amino acids. Trimming pared 4 bases from V and 1 base from J, leaving 11 bases between. Germline assignment: CDR1 LGHDT and CDR2 YNNKEL (reference sequence). This chain's CDR3 is CASSPTWRSYNSPLHF. The CDR3 bases are TGTGCCAGCAGCCCCACGTGGAGGTCCTATAATTCACCCCTCCACTTT.

This clone qualifies as medium-sized (0.01 to 0.1%). V gene TRBV2 combines with J gene TRBJ2-5; 8 bases map to TRBD2. This CDR3 spans 15 amino acids. CDR1 and CDR2 from the germline V gene are SNHLY and FYNNEI. V shed 3 bases, J shed 1 base, and the junction held 4 bases outside the gene matches. The CDR3 nucleotides read TGTGCCAGCAGTGATGGCGGGGGGTCCCAAGAGACCCAGTACTTC. Translated: CASSDGGGSQETQYF.

CDR3 sequence (DNA): TGTGCCACCAGTGATTCCCTCGGTCCGAGCGTTTTCTTT. Translated, it gives CATSDSLGPSVFF. The chain combines TRBV24-1 with TRBJ1-1; D is undetermined. Per the germline V gene, CDR1 is KGHDR and CDR2 is SFDVKD. The CDR3 consists of 13 residues. V was cut by 2 bases and J by 13 bases, with 16 bases left in between.

The genes are TRBV4-2 and TRBJ2-2; 9 bases match TRBD2. Trimming removed 0 bases from V and 9 bases from J; junction bases left unmatched: 14. This CDR3 is 18 amino acids long. Germline values: CDR1 LGHNA, CDR2 YNFKEQ. Here the CDR3 reads CASSQEGPLRSGGRELFF. CDR3 in DNA: TGTGCCAGCAGCCAAGAAGGGCCCCTCCGTAGCGGGGGTAGGGAGCTGTTTTTT.

This clone was observed once. The chain has TRBV5-1 and TRBJ1-1; D possibly corresponds to TRBD1 (6 bases). Germline lookup yields CDR1 SGHRS and CDR2 YFSETQ. V was pared by 4 bases and J by 5 bases, with 15 bases between. The CDR3 length is 14 residues. The CDR3 spells CASSPLEGGTEAFF. CDR3 bases: TGCGCCAGCAGCCCGTTGGAGGGGGGGACTGAAGCTTTCTTT. The variable domain in full, with the rest retrieved from reference TRBV5-1 and TRBJ1-1, is KAGVTQTPRYLIKTRGQQVTLSCSPISGHRSVSWYQQTPGQGLQFLFEYFSETQRNKGNFPGRFSGRQFSNSRSEMNVSTLELGDSALYLCASSPLEGGTEAFFGQGTRLTVV.

The chain is built from TRBV6-5 and TRBJ2-1; TRBD1 might be the D (5 bases). The CDR3 is made up of 13 amino acids. V was trimmed by 10 bases and J by 2 bases, leaving 12 bases between them. Germline V gene sequence: CDR1 MNHEY, CDR2 SVGAGI. This chain's CDR3 is CATQGVTYNEQFF. The CDR3 nucleotides are TGTGCCACCCAGGGTGTGACCTACAATGAGCAGTTCTTC.

This rearrangement joins TRBV7-2 to TRBJ1-2; 7 bases agree with TRBD1. V was clipped by 0 bases and J by 4 bases; unmatched bases: 8. This CDR3 has 16 residues. Germline-derived CDR1 and CDR2 are SGHTA and FQGNSA. The CDR3 bases are TGTGCCAGCAGCTTAGCCCCGGGACAGACTCTCTATGGCTACACCTTC. It encodes CASSLAPGQTLYGYTF.

The gene calls are TRBV24-1 and TRBJ2-4; TRBD2 matches 9 bases. The germline gives CDR1 KGHDR, CDR2 SFDVKD. The CDR3 consists of 19 residues. The J segment lost 1 base and the V segment lost 0 bases, leaving 9 bases of the junction unmatched. This CDR3 reads CATSDLRRGGRRAKNIQYF. Written as DNA, the CDR3 is TGTGCCACCAGTGATTTGCGGCGGGGGGGCCGCAGGGCCAAAAACATTCAGTACTTC.

The rearrangement uses TRBV3-1 (or the pseudogene TRBV3-2) and TRBJ1-1; TRBD1 is a possible D gene (5 bases). Germline-derived CDR1 and CDR2 are LGHDT and YNNKEL (reference sequence). Trimming pared 4 bases from V and 6 bases from J, leaving 9 bases between. This CDR3 has 12 residues. As DNA, the CDR3 is TGTGCCAGCAGCCTTCGGGGGGCTGAAGCTTTCTTT. Its translation: CASSLRGAEAFF.

Only a few counts were recorded for this clone. The chain carries TRBV19 and TRBJ1-6; 8 bases agree with TRBD1. Germline CDR1 reads LNHDA; CDR2 reads SQIVND (reference sequence). The CDR3 contains 16 residues. Germline trimming cut 1 base from V and 8 bases from J; bases unmatched to any gene: 7. CDR3 sequence reads: CASSIGAGGVDSPLHF. The CDR3 bases are TGTGCCAGTAGTATAGGAGCAGGGGGCGTTGATTCACCCCTCCACTTT. Full variable domain (rest looked up from reference TRBV19 and TRBJ1-6): DGGITQSPKYLFRKEGQNVTLSCEQNLNHDAMYWYRQDPGQGLRLIYYSQIVNDFQKGDIAEGYSVSREKKESFPLTVTSAQKNPTAFYLCASSIGAGGVDSPLHFGNGTRLTVT.

The chain has TRBV28 and TRBJ1-2, with D perhaps TRBD1 (5 bases). The CDR3 extends over 14 amino acids. Germline V gene sequence: CDR1 MDHEN, CDR2 SYDVKM. The V end lost 6 bases, the J end lost 6 bases, and 17 bases lay between the germline ends. The CDR3 loop reads CASRVAARGDGYTF. In DNA, the CDR3 is TGTGCCAGCAGGGTCGCGGCGCGGGGGGATGGCTACACCTTC.

In DNA, the CDR3 is TGTGCCAGCAGCCCCCCCAGCGGGGGGGCTGGAGAGACCCAGTACTTC. This translates into CASSPPSGGAGETQYF. The J gene is TRBJ2-5, the V gene TRBV5-4; 10 nucleotides line up with TRBD2. Trimming removed 4 bases from V and 4 bases from J; junction bases left unmatched: 10. Looked up from germline, CDR1 is SGHNT and CDR2 is YYREEE (reference sequence). The length of the CDR3 is 16 residues.

V is TRBV5-1 and J is TRBJ2-1; TRBD1 is a possible D gene (6 bases). V lost 0 bases and J 5 bases, leaving 12 bases between the germline ends. CDR1 is SGHRS and CDR2 is YFSETQ in the germline V gene. The CDR3 length is 15 residues. This chain's CDR3 is CASSLAGATHNEQFF. DNA of the CDR3: TGCGCCAGCAGCTTGGCAGGGGCCACACACAATGAGCAGTTCTTC.